This T cell receptor (beta chain) derives from a study of T-cell memory formation after mild COVID-19. Overall study context: Across donors, TCR clusters were largely donor specific.

Germline lookup yields CDR1 MGHRA and CDR2 YSYEKL. CDR3 length equals 16 residues. Deletions cut 2 bases from V and 2 bases from J, with 13 bases between. Using constant-segment primers, 5'RACE produced TCR alpha and TCR beta cDNA libraries carrying sample barcodes and UMIs. Using its own MiXCR run on the 5' RACE reads, TCRdb lists one record per CDR3 protein. The data show around 420,000 distinct CDR3 sequences, 20% to 30% seen once. The chain uses TRBV4-1 and TRBJ1-5; D is ambiguous. The TCR was taken from an adult woman who had mild COVID-19 (a few samples of this study predate the infection). Cell type and time point are not known. The sample consisted of PBMCs or a T cell subset sorted from them (not recorded which). CDR3 DNA sequence: TGCGCCAGCAGCCAAAATCTGGGTCTTGGCAATCAGCCCCAGCATTTT. It yields the protein CASSQNLGLGNQPQHF.